This entry lists 3 T cell receptor beta chains sequenced from one sample in a study of graft-versus-host responses after intestinal transplantation. The repertoire was sequenced with immunoSEQ multiplex PCR; TCRdb's copy has only in-frame clones and lacks some. The sample consists of some 46,000 clones, over 85% of them appearing once. The material was PBMCs, obtained roughly 760 days after a first intestinal transplant, on the day of a second. The receptors shown here come from a human patient who received an intestinal transplant, so some T cells may come from the graft donor.

The chain carries TRBV11-2 and TRBJ2-2; tentatively, D is TRBD2 (6 bases). V lost 1 base to trimming and J lost 1 base, with 7 bases between them. CDR1 and CDR2 from the germline V gene are SGHAT and FQNNGV. The CDR3 length is 15 residues. CDR3 sequence reads: CASSLGGLNTGELFF. CDR3 DNA sequence: TGTGCCAGCAGCTTAGGGGGACTGAACACCGGGGAGCTGTTTTTT.

This chain connects TRBV27 to TRBJ2-5; D might be TRBD1 or TRBD2, each matching 5 bases. The CDR3 is 14 residues long. Trimming removed 1 base at V and 4 bases at J, with 10 bases between. CDR1 and CDR2 from the germline V gene are MNHEY and SMNVEV (reference sequence). The CDR3 DNA follows: TGTGCCAGCAGTTTATTCATGGGGACAGAGACCCAGTACTTC. This codes for CASSLFMGTETQYF.

The count of this clone is one. V usage is TRBV28 and J usage is TRBJ2-6; the match to TRBD1 covers 7 bases. Germline V gene sequence: CDR1 MDHEN, CDR2 SYDVKM. The CDR3 extends over 13 amino acids. With V trimmed by 4 bases and J by 9 bases, 3 bases remained unmatched. The CDR3 spells CASSSGTVNVLTF. CDR3 DNA: TGTGCCAGCAGTTCCGGGACAGTCAACGTCCTGACTTTC.